This TCR beta chain stems from a study of T cell changes during pregnancy in multiple sclerosis. The V gene's germline CDR1 is SGHKS and CDR2 YYEKEE (reference sequence). This CDR3 has 15 amino acids. V lost 5 bases to trimming and J lost 0 bases, with 11 bases between them. The method was immunoSEQ multiplex PCR; TCRdb's version includes in-frame clones alone and lacks a portion of them. Of about 100,000 clones in the sample, around 93% were seen once. This rearrangement joins TRBV5-5 to TRBJ2-2, with TRBD1 as a possible D gene (6 bases). The starting material was peripheral blood, obtained after pregnancy. This clonotype originated in a female donor with multiple sclerosis, enrolled in a pregnancy study. The CDR3 DNA follows: TGTGCCAGCAGAAGGGGGATCTCGAACACCGGGGAGCTGTTTTTT. Residues: CASRRGISNTGELFF.